This T cell receptor (beta chain) was documented in a study of blood T cell repertoires in COVID-19. Across the whole study: From T cells, B-cell-depleted T cells, or PBMCs came the material, which was cDNA or gDNA.

Germline V gene sequence: CDR1 SEHNR, CDR2 FQNEAQ (reference sequence). V was clipped by 0 bases and J by 2 bases; unmatched bases: 0. CDR3 length equals 14 residues. Per the original methods: Amplification with reference gene primers provided the estimates of nucleated cell counts. Assay: immunoSEQ multiplex PCR; the TCRdb copy retains only in-frame clones and omits some. V and J calls and clone size are as listed in that table; D and trimming were resolved from the DNA. Of roughly 69,000 clones in the sample, about 86% are singletons; the top ten hold less than 15%. The sequence was collected from a human donor in a cohort sampled during active COVID-19. The rearrangement uses TRBV7-9 and TRBJ2-7, with 8 bases lining up with TRBD2. The specimen was peripheral blood. The CDR3 loop is CASSLATSAYEQYF. The CDR3 nucleotides are TGTGCCAGCAGCTTAGCGACTAGCGCCTACGAGCAGTACTTC.